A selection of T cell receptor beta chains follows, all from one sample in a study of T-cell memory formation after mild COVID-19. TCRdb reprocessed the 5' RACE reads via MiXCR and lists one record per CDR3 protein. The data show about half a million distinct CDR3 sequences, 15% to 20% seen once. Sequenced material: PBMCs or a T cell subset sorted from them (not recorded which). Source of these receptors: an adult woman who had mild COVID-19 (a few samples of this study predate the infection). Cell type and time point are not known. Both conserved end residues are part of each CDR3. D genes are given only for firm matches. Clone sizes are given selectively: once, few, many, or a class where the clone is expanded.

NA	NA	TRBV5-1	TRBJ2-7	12	CASSFRVGEQYF	TGCGCCAGCAGCTTCAGGGTAGGGGAGCAGTACTTC
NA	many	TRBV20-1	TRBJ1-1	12	CSARDGGTEAFF	TGCAGTGCTAGAGACGGGGGGACTGAAGCTTTCTTT
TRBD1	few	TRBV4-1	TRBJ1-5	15	CASSQGGTGGQPQHF	TGCGCCAGCAGCCAAGGAGGGACAGGGGGGCAGCCCCAGCATTTT
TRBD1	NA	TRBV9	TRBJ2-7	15	CASSVAGTGTYEQYF	TGTGCCAGCAGCGTAGCCGGGACAGGGACCTACGAGCAGTACTTC
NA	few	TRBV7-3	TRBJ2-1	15	CASSSAAVGFNEQFF	TGTGCCAGCAGCTCCGCCGCTGTTGGTTTCAATGAGCAGTTCTTC
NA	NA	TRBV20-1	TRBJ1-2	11	CSARSAYGYTF	TGCAGTGCTAGATCTGCCTATGGCTACACCTTC
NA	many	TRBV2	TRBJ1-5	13	CASKGFENQPQHF	TGTGCCAGCAAGGGGTTTGAGAATCAGCCCCAGCATTTT
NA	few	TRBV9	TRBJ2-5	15	CASSVGGAVQETQYF	TGTGCCAGCAGCGTAGGGGGGGCAGTGCAAGAGACCCAGTACTTC
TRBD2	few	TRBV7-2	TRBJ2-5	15	CASSFVAGGTETQYF	TGTGCCAGCAGCTTTGTAGCGGGGGGTACGGAGACCCAGTACTTC
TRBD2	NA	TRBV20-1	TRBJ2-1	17	CSATGLAESTTSYEQFF	TGCAGTGCTACGGGACTAGCGGAGAGTACCACGAGCTATGAGCAGTTCTTC
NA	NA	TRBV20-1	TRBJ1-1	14	CSATRGDYNTEAFF	TGCAGTGCTACAAGAGGGGACTACAACACTGAAGCTTTCTTT
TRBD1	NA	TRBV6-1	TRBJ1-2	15	CASFWTGGIGYGYTF	TGTGCCAGCTTTTGGACAGGGGGCATTGGCTATGGCTACACCTTC
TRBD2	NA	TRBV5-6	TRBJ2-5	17	CASSLPTGLADQETQYF	TGTGCCAGCAGCTTGCCTACCGGGCTAGCGGACCAAGAGACCCAGTACTTC
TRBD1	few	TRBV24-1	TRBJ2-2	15	CATSDPGQGNGELFF	TGTGCCACCAGTGATCCGGGACAGGGGAACGGGGAGCTGTTTTTT
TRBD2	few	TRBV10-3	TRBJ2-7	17	CAISDIRLAGGSYEQYF	TGTGCCATCAGTGACATCCGACTAGCGGGAGGGTCTTACGAGCAGTACTTC
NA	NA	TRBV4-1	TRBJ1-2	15	CASSQEPGANYGYTF	TGCGCCAGCAGCCAAGAGCCTGGGGCCAACTATGGCTACACCTTC
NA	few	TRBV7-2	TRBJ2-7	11	CASSWRHEQYF	TGTGCCAGCAGCTGGAGGCACGAGCAGTACTTC
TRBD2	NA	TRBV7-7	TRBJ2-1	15	CASSLIGTSGNEQFF	TGTGCTAGCAGCTTAATTGGGACTAGCGGCAATGAGCAGTTCTTC
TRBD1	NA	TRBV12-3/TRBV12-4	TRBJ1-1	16	CASSPYGRGRDTEAFF	TGTGCCAGCAGTCCATACGGCAGGGGGCGGGACACTGAAGCTTTCTTT
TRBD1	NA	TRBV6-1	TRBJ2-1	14	CAAASRQGAFEQFF	TGTGCCGCGGCCTCGAGACAGGGGGCTTTTGAGCAGTTCTTC
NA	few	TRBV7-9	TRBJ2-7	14	CASSPGERTYEQYF	TGTGCCAGCAGCCCTGGGGAGCGGACCTACGAGCAGTACTTC
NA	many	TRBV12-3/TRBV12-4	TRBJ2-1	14	CASSLNAGVDEQFF	TGTGCCAGCAGTTTAAACGCAGGGGTCGATGAGCAGTTCTTC
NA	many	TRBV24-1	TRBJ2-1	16	CATSDLKGGTYNEQFF	TGTGCCACCAGTGATTTGAAGGGAGGCACCTACAATGAGCAGTTCTTC
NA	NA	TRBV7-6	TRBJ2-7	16	CASSRGEQERSYEQYF	TGTGCCAGCAGCCGAGGGGAACAGGAGCGCTCCTACGAGCAGTACTTC
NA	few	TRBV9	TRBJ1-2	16	CASSVATTPDFYGYTF	TGTGCCAGCAGCGTAGCTACGACACCTGATTTCTATGGCTACACCTTC
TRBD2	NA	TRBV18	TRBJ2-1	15	CASSQRDSSYNEQFF	TGTGCCAGCTCCCAGCGGGATTCCAGCTACAATGAGCAGTTCTTC
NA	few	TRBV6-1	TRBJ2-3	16	CASRKHIRERTDTQYF	TGTGCCAGCAGGAAACACATCAGGGAGAGAACAGATACGCAGTATTTT
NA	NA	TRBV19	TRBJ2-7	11	CASSTERRQYF	TGTGCCAGTAGTACAGAACGCAGGCAGTACTTC
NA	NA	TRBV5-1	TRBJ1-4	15	CASRTTGQRGEKLFF	TGCGCCAGCAGGACTACAGGACAACGCGGCGAAAAACTGTTTTTT
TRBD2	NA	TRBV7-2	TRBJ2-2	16	CASSTRYSGTTGELFF	TGTGCCAGCAGCACCCGATATAGCGGGACCACCGGGGAGCTGTTTTTT